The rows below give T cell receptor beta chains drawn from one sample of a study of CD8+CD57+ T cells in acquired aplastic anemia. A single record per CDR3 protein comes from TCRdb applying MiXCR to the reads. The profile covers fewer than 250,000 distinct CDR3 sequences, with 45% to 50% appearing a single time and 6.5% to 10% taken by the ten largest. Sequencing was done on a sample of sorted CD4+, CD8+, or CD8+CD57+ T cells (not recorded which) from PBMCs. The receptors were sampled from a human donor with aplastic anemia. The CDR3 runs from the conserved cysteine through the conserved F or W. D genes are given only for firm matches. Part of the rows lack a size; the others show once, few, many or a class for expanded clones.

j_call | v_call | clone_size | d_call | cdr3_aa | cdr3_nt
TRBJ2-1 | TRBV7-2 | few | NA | CASRSTNNEQFF | TGTGCCAGCAGAAGTACCAACAATGAGCAGTTCTTC
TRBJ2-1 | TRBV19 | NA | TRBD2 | CASSNPSGRIGEQFF | TGTGCCAGTAGTAACCCCAGCGGGAGGATTGGTGAGCAGTTCTTC
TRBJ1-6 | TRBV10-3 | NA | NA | CAISETGTVNNSPLHF | TGTGCCATCAGTGAGACCGGGACGGTGAATAATTCACCCCTCCACTTT
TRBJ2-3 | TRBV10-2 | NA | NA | CASSEIVTQYF | TGCGCCAGCAGTGAGATAGTTACGCAGTATTTT
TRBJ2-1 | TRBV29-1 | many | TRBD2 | CSVEGLAAAHYNEQFF | TGCAGCGTTGAAGGACTAGCGGCGGCTCATTACAATGAGCAGTTCTTC
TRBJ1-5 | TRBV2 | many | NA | CASIEGYNQPQHF | TGTGCCAGCATCGAGGGATACAATCAGCCCCAGCATTTT
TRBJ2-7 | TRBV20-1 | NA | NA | CSASTPYEQYF | TGCAGTGCTAGCACTCCCTACGAGCAGTACTTC
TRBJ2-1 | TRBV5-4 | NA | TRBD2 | CASSYLAGHKFGEQFF | TGTGCCAGCAGCTACCTAGCGGGCCACAAGTTCGGTGAGCAGTTCTTC
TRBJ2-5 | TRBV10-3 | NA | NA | CAISAVRQGGQETQYF | TGTGCCATCAGTGCAGTAAGACAGGGAGGGCAAGAGACCCAGTACTTC
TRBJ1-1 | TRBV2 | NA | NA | CASSKGTLTEAFF | TGTGCCAGCAGCAAGGGGACACTCACTGAAGCTTTCTTT
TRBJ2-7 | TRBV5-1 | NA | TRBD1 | CASSLRTLPKGIPETGYGYEQYF | TGCGCCAGCAGCTTGAGGACTCTCCCCAAGGGGATCCCGGAGACAGGGTACGGCTACGAGCAGTACTTC
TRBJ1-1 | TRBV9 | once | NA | CASSARGSGSGEAFF | TGTGCCAGCAGCGCTCGGGGCAGTGGATCGGGTGAAGCTTTCTTT
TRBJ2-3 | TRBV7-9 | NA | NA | CASSLANPDTQYF | TGTGCCAGCAGCTTAGCAAACCCAGATACGCAGTATTTT
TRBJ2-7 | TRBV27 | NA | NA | CASSFGPYEQYF | TGTGCCAGCAGTTTCGGCCCCTACGAGCAGTACTTC
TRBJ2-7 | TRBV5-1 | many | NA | CASSLAARRSGPYEQYF | TGCGCCAGCAGCTTGGCCGCTAGGAGGTCTGGCCCCTACGAGCAGTACTTC
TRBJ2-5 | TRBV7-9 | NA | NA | CASSPRKGPVRETQYF | TGTGCCAGCTCACCACGAAAGGGTCCAGTTCGGGAGACCCAGTACTTC
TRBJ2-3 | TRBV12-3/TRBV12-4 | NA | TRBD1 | CASTDRVRTDTQYF | TGTGCCAGCACCGACAGGGTTCGCACAGATACGCAGTATTTT
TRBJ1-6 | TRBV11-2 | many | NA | CASSETGNRHSPLHF | TGTGCCAGCAGCGAAACCGGCAATAGGCATTCACCCCTCCACTTT
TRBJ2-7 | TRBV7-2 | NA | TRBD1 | CASSFDDRGYEQYF | TGTGCCAGCAGCTTCGACGACAGGGGCTACGAGCAGTACTTC
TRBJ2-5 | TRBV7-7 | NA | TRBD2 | CASSWSGEGETQYF | TGTGCTAGCAGCTGGTCGGGGGAGGGAGAGACCCAGTACTTC
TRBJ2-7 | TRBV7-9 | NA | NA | CASSRGNEQYF | TGTGCCAGCAGCCGAGGGAACGAGCAGTACTTC
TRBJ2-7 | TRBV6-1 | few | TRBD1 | CASSPPDRGVDEQYF | TGTGCCAGCAGCCCTCCGGACAGGGGGGTCGACGAGCAGTACTTC
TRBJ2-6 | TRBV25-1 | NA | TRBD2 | CASSWGTSGYSGANVLTF | TGTGCCAGCAGCTGGGGGACTAGCGGGTACTCTGGGGCCAACGTCCTGACTTTC
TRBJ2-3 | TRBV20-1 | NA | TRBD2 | CSAQLAGRTDTQYF | TGCAGTGCTCAGCTAGCGGGGCGCACAGATACGCAGTATTTT
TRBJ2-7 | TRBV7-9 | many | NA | CASSGPGNPYEQYF | TGTGCCAGCAGCGGCCCAGGGAACCCCTACGAGCAGTACTTC
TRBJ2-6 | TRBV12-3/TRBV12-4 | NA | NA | CASRLRGEGANVLTF | TGTGCCAGCAGATTACGGGGAGAAGGGGCCAACGTCCTGACTTTC
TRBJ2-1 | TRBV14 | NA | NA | CASSLLQGWGSYNEQFF | TGTGCCAGCAGCCTCTTACAGGGATGGGGCTCCTACAATGAGCAGTTCTTC
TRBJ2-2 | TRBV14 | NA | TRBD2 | CASRKSGRYTGELFF | TGTGCCAGCAGAAAGAGCGGGAGATACACCGGGGAGCTGTTTTTT
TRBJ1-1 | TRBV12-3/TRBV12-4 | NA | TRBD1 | CASRPTGGDTEAFF | TGTGCCAGCAGACCCACAGGGGGGGACACTGAAGCTTTCTTT
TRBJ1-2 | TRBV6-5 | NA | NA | CASSEGWAAYGYTF | TGTGCCAGCAGTGAAGGTTGGGCAGCCTATGGCTACACCTTC
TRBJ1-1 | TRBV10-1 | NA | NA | CASRGGGAFF | TGCGCCAGCAGGGGGGGCGGGGCTTTCTTT
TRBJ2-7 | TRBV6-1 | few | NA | CASGRIWRRDREASYEQYF | TGTGCCAGCGGTCGGATTTGGAGGAGAGACAGGGAGGCTTCCTACGAGCAGTACTTC
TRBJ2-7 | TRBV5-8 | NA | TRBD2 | CASSLRLAGVGYEQYF | TGTGCCAGCAGCTTGAGACTAGCGGGGGTAGGCTACGAGCAGTACTTC
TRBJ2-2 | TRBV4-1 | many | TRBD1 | CASSLRRTGTNTGELFF | TGCGCCAGCAGCCTCCGACGGACAGGGACGAACACCGGGGAGCTGTTTTTT
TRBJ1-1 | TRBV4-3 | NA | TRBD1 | CASSQDTGGANTEAFF | TGCGCCAGCAGCCAAGATACAGGGGGGGCGAACACTGAAGCTTTCTTT
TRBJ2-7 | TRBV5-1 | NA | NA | CASSVSQGWEEQYF | TGCGCCAGCAGCGTCTCACAGGGATGGGAGGAGCAGTACTTC
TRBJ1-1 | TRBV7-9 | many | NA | CASSLGQGGGTEAFF | TGTGCCAGCAGCTTAGGCCAGGGTGGAGGGACTGAAGCTTTCTTT
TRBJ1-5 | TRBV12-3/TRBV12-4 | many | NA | CASRVGTYSNQPQHF | TGTGCCAGCAGAGTCGGGACATATAGCAATCAGCCCCAGCATTTT
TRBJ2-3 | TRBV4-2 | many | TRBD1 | CASRGQGRSTDTQYF | TGTGCCAGCAGGGGACAGGGGCGAAGCACAGATACGCAGTATTTT
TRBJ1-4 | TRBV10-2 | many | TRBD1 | CASTSPGTVEKLFF | TGCGCCAGCACCTCACCCGGGACAGTCGAAAAACTGTTTTTT
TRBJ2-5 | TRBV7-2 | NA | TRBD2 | CASSLAGGGAYETQYF | TGTGCCAGCAGCTTAGCCGGCGGGGGGGCGTACGAGACCCAGTACTTC
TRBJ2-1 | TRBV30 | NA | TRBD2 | CAWKGLAGVGNEQFF | TGTGCCTGGAAAGGACTAGCGGGAGTGGGCAATGAGCAGTTCTTC
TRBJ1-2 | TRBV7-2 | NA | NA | CASSFLQVGYGYTF | TGTGCCAGCAGCTTTCTTCAGGTCGGCTATGGCTACACCTTC
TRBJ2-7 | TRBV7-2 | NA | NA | CASSFRGRDSEQYF | TGTGCCAGCAGCTTCCGCGGACGCGATTCCGAGCAGTACTTC
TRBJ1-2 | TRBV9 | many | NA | CASSVATEAEGYTF | TGTGCCAGCAGCGTAGCCACTGAAGCTGAGGGCTACACCTTC
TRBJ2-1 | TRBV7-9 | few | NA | CASKAPGYNEQFF | TGTGCCAGCAAAGCGCCTGGGTACAATGAGCAGTTCTTC
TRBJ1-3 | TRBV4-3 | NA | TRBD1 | CASSQVVGQLGNTIYF | TGCGCCAGCAGCCAAGTCGTGGGACAGCTTGGAAACACCATATATTTT
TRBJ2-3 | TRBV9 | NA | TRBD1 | CASSVGQGGTDTQYF | TGTGCCAGCAGCGTAGGACAGGGGGGCACAGATACGCAGTATTTT
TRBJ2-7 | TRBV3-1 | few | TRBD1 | CASSDTGQGINEQYF | TGTGCCAGCAGCGATACGGGACAGGGGATCAACGAGCAGTACTTC
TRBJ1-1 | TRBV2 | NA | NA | CASIGTEPNTEAFF | TGTGCCAGCATAGGGACGGAACCTAACACTGAAGCTTTCTTT
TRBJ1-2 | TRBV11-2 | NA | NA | CASALGTGAHYGYTF | TGTGCCAGCGCACTAGGGACTGGGGCCCACTATGGCTACACCTTC
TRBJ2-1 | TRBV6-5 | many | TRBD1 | CASSYGDRVTNEQFF | TGTGCCAGCAGTTACGGAGACAGGGTTACCAATGAGCAGTTCTTC
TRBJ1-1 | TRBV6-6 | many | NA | CASSYSSNTEAFF | TGTGCCAGCAGTTACTCTTCGAACACTGAAGCTTTCTTT
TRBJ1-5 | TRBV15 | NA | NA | CATSAGGNQPQHF | TGTGCCACCAGCGCGGGGGGAAATCAGCCCCAGCATTTT
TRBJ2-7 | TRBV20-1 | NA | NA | CSARYFGSYEQYF | TGCAGTGCTAGATATTTCGGCTCCTACGAGCAGTACTTC
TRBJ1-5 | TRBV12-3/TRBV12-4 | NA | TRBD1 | CASSTQGF | TGTGCCAGCAGTACACAGGGGTTT
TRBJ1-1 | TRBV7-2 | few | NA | CASSLDPNTEAFF | TGTGCCAGCAGCCTCGACCCGAACACTGAAGCTTTCTTT
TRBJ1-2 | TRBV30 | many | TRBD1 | CAWNRGTGDYGYTF | TGTGCCTGGAATCGGGGGACAGGGGACTATGGCTACACCTTC
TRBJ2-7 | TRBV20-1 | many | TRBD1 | CSARDTGTVPYEQYF | TGCAGTGCTAGGGATACCGGGACAGTCCCCTACGAGCAGTACTTC
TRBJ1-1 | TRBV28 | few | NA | CASSSGPDLTEAFF | TGTGCCAGCAGTTCCGGTCCCGACCTCACTGAAGCTTTCTTT